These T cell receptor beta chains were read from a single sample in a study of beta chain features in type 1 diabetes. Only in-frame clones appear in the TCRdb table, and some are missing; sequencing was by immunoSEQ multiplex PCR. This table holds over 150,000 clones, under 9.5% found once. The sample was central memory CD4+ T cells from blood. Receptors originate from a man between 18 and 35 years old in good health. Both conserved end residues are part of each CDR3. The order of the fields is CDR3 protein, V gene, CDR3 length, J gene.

cdr3_aa: CASSPAAVSTDTQYF
v_call: TRBV19
cdr3_length: 15
j_call: TRBJ2-3

cdr3_aa: CASSQDAGTSGTFSYEQYF
v_call: TRBV4-2
cdr3_length: 19
j_call: TRBJ2-7

cdr3_aa: CASSPQPTSTGGTQYF
v_call: TRBV11-2
cdr3_length: 16
j_call: TRBJ2-3

cdr3_aa: CASSLSLTGGNEKLFF
v_call: TRBV28
cdr3_length: 16
j_call: TRBJ1-4

cdr3_aa: CASRTGQGGEYGYTF
v_call: TRBV28
cdr3_length: 15
j_call: TRBJ1-2

cdr3_aa: CASSSVRQPHRRETQYF
v_call: TRBV7-2
cdr3_length: 17
j_call: TRBJ2-5

cdr3_aa: CASSLGGGRNTIYF
v_call: TRBV13
cdr3_length: 14
j_call: TRBJ1-3

cdr3_aa: CASSISSGSGVTQYF
v_call: TRBV19
cdr3_length: 15
j_call: TRBJ2-5

cdr3_aa: CASSPSGGETQYF
v_call: TRBV18
cdr3_length: 13
j_call: TRBJ2-5

cdr3_aa: CAWIESGKSYEQYF
v_call: TRBV30
cdr3_length: 14
j_call: TRBJ2-7

cdr3_aa: CASSSLTARETQYF
v_call: TRBV5-1
cdr3_length: 14
j_call: TRBJ2-5

cdr3_aa: CASRITYNEQFF
v_call: TRBV10-2
cdr3_length: 12
j_call: TRBJ2-1

cdr3_aa: CASSQGGSNEKLFF
v_call: TRBV11-2
cdr3_length: 14
j_call: TRBJ1-4

cdr3_aa: CATSTYEKLFF
v_call: TRBV15
cdr3_length: 11
j_call: TRBJ1-4

cdr3_aa: CASSLDSFYEQYF
v_call: TRBV5-4
cdr3_length: 13
j_call: TRBJ2-7

cdr3_aa: CASSLTGIQETQYF
v_call: TRBV5-1
cdr3_length: 14
j_call: TRBJ2-5

cdr3_aa: CASSAGKNSPLHF
v_call: TRBV19
cdr3_length: 13
j_call: TRBJ1-6

cdr3_aa: CSDRGQGAGGYTF
v_call: TRBV29-1
cdr3_length: 13
j_call: TRBJ1-2

cdr3_aa: CASSPRGPYNEQFF
v_call: TRBV27
cdr3_length: 14
j_call: TRBJ2-1

cdr3_aa: CASIGTSGRETQYF
v_call: TRBV6-6
cdr3_length: 14
j_call: TRBJ2-5

cdr3_aa: CASSKLADSPLHF
v_call: TRBV7-9
cdr3_length: 13
j_call: TRBJ1-6

cdr3_aa: CAWSALFAGAYEQYF
v_call: TRBV30
cdr3_length: 15
j_call: TRBJ2-7

cdr3_aa: CASSLVTGGTYEQYF
v_call: TRBV7-8
cdr3_length: 15
j_call: TRBJ2-7

cdr3_aa: CASTVPGLAHNEQFF
v_call: TRBV28
cdr3_length: 15
j_call: TRBJ2-1

cdr3_aa: CASSIGQSYGYTF
v_call: TRBV7-2
cdr3_length: 13
j_call: TRBJ1-2

cdr3_aa: CASSGGRGGPSTDTQYF
v_call: TRBV28
cdr3_length: 17
j_call: TRBJ2-3

cdr3_aa: CASSLNSGSGSAHF
v_call: TRBV7-2
cdr3_length: 14
j_call: TRBJ2-7

cdr3_aa: CASSSYTGGQETQYF
v_call: TRBV5-1
cdr3_length: 15
j_call: TRBJ2-5

cdr3_aa: CASSLSSGVTEAFF
v_call: TRBV7-2
cdr3_length: 14
j_call: TRBJ1-1

cdr3_aa: CAARLGGGLADGYTF
v_call: TRBV28
cdr3_length: 15
j_call: TRBJ1-2

cdr3_aa: CAISDHPGQGNTGELFF
v_call: TRBV10-3
cdr3_length: 17
j_call: TRBJ2-2

cdr3_aa: CASSRQGELNQPQHF
v_call: TRBV19
cdr3_length: 15
j_call: TRBJ1-5

cdr3_aa: CASSQESREVHEQYF
v_call: TRBV4-1
cdr3_length: 15
j_call: TRBJ2-7

cdr3_aa: CASSFYSSGNEQFF
v_call: TRBV7-3
cdr3_length: 14
j_call: TRBJ2-1

cdr3_aa: CASSTLAGSGTDTQYF
v_call: TRBV27
cdr3_length: 16
j_call: TRBJ2-3

cdr3_aa: CALGQGRGELFF
v_call: TRBV30
cdr3_length: 12
j_call: TRBJ2-2

cdr3_aa: CAWSVRGVENIQYF
v_call: TRBV30
cdr3_length: 14
j_call: TRBJ2-4

cdr3_aa: CASSVVGSGGRTGELFF
v_call: TRBV9
cdr3_length: 17
j_call: TRBJ2-2

cdr3_aa: CASSPSLAGMTGGDTDTQYF
v_call: TRBV7-8
cdr3_length: 20
j_call: TRBJ2-3

cdr3_aa: CAISEDTYEQYF
v_call: TRBV10-3
cdr3_length: 12
j_call: TRBJ2-7

cdr3_aa: CAWSGTGIGTDTQYF
v_call: TRBV30
cdr3_length: 15
j_call: TRBJ2-3

cdr3_aa: CASSLPPRLAGGSDTQYF
v_call: TRBV7-9
cdr3_length: 18
j_call: TRBJ2-3

cdr3_aa: CASSFSSGRRGETQYF
v_call: TRBV7-2
cdr3_length: 16
j_call: TRBJ2-5

cdr3_aa: CASSPGGNTDTQYF
v_call: TRBV6-1
cdr3_length: 14
j_call: TRBJ2-3

cdr3_aa: CAGGHSGREETQYF
v_call: TRBV28
cdr3_length: 14
j_call: TRBJ2-5

cdr3_aa: CASSLGSSYTDTQYF
v_call: TRBV7-9
cdr3_length: 15
j_call: TRBJ2-3

cdr3_aa: CASSFGGYEKLFF
v_call: TRBV7-9
cdr3_length: 13
j_call: TRBJ1-4

cdr3_aa: CAWSVRGTVFEKLFF
v_call: TRBV30
cdr3_length: 15
j_call: TRBJ1-4

cdr3_aa: CASSETVEAFF
v_call: TRBV25-1
cdr3_length: 11
j_call: TRBJ1-1

cdr3_aa: CASSSYGGYEQYF
v_call: TRBV7-2
cdr3_length: 13
j_call: TRBJ2-7

cdr3_aa: CASSFSRTGYQETQYF
v_call: TRBV28
cdr3_length: 16
j_call: TRBJ2-5

cdr3_aa: CARSLVQRLPYNEQFF
v_call: TRBV5-3
cdr3_length: 16
j_call: TRBJ2-1

cdr3_aa: CATAGTGGEKLFF
v_call: TRBV2
cdr3_length: 13
j_call: TRBJ1-4

cdr3_aa: CASSLRGIVTEAFF
v_call: TRBV7-2
cdr3_length: 14
j_call: TRBJ1-1

cdr3_aa: CASSLSINGGDVPYF
v_call: TRBV27
cdr3_length: 15
j_call: TRBJ2-3

cdr3_aa: CASSRTQGNNEKLFF
v_call: TRBV4-3
cdr3_length: 15
j_call: TRBJ1-4

cdr3_aa: CASSQNSRGPADTQYF
v_call: TRBV4-3
cdr3_length: 16
j_call: TRBJ2-3

cdr3_aa: CASRRHSGLADYNEQFF
v_call: TRBV7-2
cdr3_length: 17
j_call: TRBJ2-1

cdr3_aa: CASSLGDYNYNEQFF
v_call: TRBV11-3
cdr3_length: 15
j_call: TRBJ2-1

cdr3_aa: CASSLIGRGYEQYF
v_call: TRBV7-3
cdr3_length: 14
j_call: TRBJ2-7